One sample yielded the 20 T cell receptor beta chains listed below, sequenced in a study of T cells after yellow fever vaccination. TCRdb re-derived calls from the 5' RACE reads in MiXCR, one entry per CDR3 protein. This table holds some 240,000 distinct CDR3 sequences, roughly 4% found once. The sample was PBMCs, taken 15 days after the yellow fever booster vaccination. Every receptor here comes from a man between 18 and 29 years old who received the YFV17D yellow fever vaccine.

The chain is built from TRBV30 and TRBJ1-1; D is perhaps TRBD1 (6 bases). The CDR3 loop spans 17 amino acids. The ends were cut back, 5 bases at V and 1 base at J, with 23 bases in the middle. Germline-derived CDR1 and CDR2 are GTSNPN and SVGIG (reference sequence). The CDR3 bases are TGTGCCTGGGAGCCCGCCGGGACACGTGGGGGGAACACTGAAGCTTTCTTT. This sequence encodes CAWEPAGTRGGNTEAFF.

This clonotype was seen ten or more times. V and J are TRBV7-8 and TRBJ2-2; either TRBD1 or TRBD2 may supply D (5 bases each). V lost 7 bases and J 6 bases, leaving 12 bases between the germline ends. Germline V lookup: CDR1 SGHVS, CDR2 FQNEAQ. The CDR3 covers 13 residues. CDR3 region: CASTGRVAGELFF. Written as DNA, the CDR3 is TGTGCCAGCACGGGGCGGGTTGCCGGGGAGCTGTTTTTT.

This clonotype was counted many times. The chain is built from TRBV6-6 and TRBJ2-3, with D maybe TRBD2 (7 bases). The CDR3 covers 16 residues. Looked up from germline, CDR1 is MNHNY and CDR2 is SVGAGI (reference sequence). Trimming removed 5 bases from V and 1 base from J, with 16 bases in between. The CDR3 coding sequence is TGTGCCAGCAGTCCCCTTAGGGGGGGGGGCACAGATACGCAGTATTTT. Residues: CASSPLRGGGTDTQYF.

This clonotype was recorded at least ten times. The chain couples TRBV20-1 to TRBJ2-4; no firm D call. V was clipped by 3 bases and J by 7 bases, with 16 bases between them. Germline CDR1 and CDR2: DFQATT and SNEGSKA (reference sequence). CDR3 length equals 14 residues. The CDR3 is CSASPVGRENIQYF. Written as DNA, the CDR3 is TGCAGTGCTAGCCCCGTCGGACGAGAGAACATTCAGTACTTC.

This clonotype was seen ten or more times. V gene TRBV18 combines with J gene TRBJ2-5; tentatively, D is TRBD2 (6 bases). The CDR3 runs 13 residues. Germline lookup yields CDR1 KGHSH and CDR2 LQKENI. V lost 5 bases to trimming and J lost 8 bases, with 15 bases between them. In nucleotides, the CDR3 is TGTGCCAGCTCAACGGGGGACGGGAGAACCCAGTACTTC. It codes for CASSTGDGRTQYF. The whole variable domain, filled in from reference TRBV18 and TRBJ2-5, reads NAGVMQNPRHLVRRRGQEARLRCSPMKGHSHVYWYRQLPEEGLKFMVYLQKENIIDESGMPKERFSAEFPKEGPSILRIQQVVRGDSAAYFCASSTGDGRTQYFGPGTRLLVL.

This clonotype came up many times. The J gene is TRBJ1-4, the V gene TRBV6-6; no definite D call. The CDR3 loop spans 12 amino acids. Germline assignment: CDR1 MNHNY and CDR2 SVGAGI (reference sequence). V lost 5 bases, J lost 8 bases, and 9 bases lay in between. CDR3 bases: TGTGCCAGCAGTCCTCAGCTAGAAAAACTGTTTTTT. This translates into CASSPQLEKLFF.

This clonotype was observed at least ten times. As DNA, the CDR3 is TGTGCCAGCAGCCAGGCCAACAGGGGGCACTCGGGACTTTATCCTGTGGAGCAGTACTTC. It yields the protein CASSQANRGHSGLYPVEQYF. This rearrangement joins TRBV3-1 to TRBJ2-7; 9 bases fit TRBD1. J gave up 7 bases and V 3 bases, and 25 bases lay outside the gene matches. The CDR3 has 20 residues. Per the germline V gene, CDR1 is LGHDT and CDR2 is YNNKEL (reference sequence).

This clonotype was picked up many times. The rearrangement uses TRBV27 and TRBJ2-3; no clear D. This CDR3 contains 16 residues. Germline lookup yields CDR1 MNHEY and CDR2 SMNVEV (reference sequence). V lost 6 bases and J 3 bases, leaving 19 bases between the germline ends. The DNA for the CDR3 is TGTGCCAGCAGGGGCGTTATAGGCGTAGGAACAGATACGCAGTATTTT. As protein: CASRGVIGVGTDTQYF.

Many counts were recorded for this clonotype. In nucleotides, the CDR3 is TGTGCCAGCAGTTTAGACAGCCAGAATACGCAGTATTTT. Translated, it gives CASSLDSQNTQYF. This chain joins TRBV12-3 or TRBV12-4 and TRBJ2-3; D call uncertain. V was shortened by 1 base and J by 7 bases, with 9 bases between the two germline ends. The CDR3 contains 13 residues.

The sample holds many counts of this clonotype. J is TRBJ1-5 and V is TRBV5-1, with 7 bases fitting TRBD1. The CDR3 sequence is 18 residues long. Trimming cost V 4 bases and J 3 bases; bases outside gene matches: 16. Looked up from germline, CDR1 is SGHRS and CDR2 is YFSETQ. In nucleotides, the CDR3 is TGCGCCAGCAGCCTCGGCCCCGCCGCGACAGGGTACAATCAGCCCCAGCATTTT. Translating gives CASSLGPAATGYNQPQHF.

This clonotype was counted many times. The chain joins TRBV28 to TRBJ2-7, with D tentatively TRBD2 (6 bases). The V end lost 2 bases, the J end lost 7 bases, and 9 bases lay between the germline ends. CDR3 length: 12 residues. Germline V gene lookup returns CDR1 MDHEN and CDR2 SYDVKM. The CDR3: CASSLGGLEQYV. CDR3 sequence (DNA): TGTGCCAGCAGTTTAGGAGGGTTGGAGCAGTACGTC.

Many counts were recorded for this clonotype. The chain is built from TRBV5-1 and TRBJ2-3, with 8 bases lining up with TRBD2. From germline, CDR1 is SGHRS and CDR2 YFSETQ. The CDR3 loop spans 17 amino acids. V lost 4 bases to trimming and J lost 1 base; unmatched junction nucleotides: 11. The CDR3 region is CASSRIWRRGGTDTQYF. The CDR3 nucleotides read TGCGCCAGCAGCCGGATCTGGCGGCGGGGGGGCACAGATACGCAGTATTTT.

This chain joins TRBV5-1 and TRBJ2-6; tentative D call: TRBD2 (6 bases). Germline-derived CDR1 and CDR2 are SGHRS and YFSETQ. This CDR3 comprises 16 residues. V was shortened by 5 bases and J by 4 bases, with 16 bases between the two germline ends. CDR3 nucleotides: TGCGCCAGCAGATCCGGGACTGGGCTCGGGGCCAACGTCCTGACTTTC. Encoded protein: CASRSGTGLGANVLTF.

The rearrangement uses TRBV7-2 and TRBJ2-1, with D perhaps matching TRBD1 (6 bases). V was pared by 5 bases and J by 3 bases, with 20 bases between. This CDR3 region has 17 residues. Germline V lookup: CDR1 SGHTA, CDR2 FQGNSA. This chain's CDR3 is CASSLESGTKIYNEQFF. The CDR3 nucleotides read TGTGCCAGCAGCCTCGAGTCCGGGACAAAGATCTACAATGAGCAGTTCTTC.

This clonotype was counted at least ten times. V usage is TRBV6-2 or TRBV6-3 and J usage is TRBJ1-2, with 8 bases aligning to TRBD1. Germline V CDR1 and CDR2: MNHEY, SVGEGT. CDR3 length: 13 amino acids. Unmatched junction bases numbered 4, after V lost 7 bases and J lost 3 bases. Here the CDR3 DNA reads TGTGCCAGCACGCTGGACAGGGACTATGGCTACACCTTC. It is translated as CASTLDRDYGYTF.

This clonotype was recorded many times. The CDR3 nucleotides are TGTGCCAGCAGCTCTCCACAGGGACTCGGATTAACAGATACGCAGTATTTT. Translating it yields CASSSPQGLGLTDTQYF. The chain uses TRBV7-6 and TRBJ2-3; D assignment may be TRBD1 or TRBD2 (6 bases each). The CDR3 covers 17 residues. The ends were cut back, 4 bases at V and 3 bases at J, with 20 bases in the middle. Looked up from germline, CDR1 is SGHVS and CDR2 is FNYEAQ.

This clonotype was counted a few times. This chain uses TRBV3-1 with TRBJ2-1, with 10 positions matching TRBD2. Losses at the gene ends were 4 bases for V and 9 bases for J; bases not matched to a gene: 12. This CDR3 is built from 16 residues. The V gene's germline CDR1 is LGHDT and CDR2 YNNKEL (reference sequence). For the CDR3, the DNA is TGTGCCAGCAGCCGGATAGCGGGGGGCCGGACCGGTGAGCAGTTCTTC. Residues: CASSRIAGGRTGEQFF.

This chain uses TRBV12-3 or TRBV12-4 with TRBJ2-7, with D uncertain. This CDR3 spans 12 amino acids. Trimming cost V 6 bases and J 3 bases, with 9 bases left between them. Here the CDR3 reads CASRRPGYEQYF. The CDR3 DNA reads TGTGCCAGCAGGCGACCGGGCTACGAGCAGTACTTC.

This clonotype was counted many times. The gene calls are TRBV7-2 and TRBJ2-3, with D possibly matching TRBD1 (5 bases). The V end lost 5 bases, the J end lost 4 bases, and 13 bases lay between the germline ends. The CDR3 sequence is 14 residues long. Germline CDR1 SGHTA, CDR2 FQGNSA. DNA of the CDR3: TGTGCCAGCAGCCAAATGGGGCAGGCAGATACGCAGTATTTT. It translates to CASSQMGQADTQYF.

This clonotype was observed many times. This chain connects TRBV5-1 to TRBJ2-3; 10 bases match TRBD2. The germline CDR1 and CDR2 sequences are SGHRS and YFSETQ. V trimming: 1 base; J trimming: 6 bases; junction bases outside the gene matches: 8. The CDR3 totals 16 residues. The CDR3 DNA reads TGCGCCAGCAGCTTGATTCCAGCGGGGGGGCCGGATACGCAGTATTTT. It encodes CASSLIPAGGPDTQYF.